Sequencing of this T cell receptor beta chain was carried out in a study of blood T cell repertoires in COVID-19. Overall study: The study drew acute and convalescent COVID-19 samples from the United States, Italy and Spain.

Here immunoSEQ multiplex PCR was the method, and the copy in TCRdb shows in-frame clones only, minus some. The table includes over 200,000 clones, 85% to 90% detected once. The V segment lost 5 bases and the J segment 6 bases; nucleotides outside the gene matches: 8. From germline, CDR1 is SGHTA and CDR2 FQGNSA. The CDR3 has 14 amino acids. V and J are TRBV7-2 and TRBJ2-3; 7 nucleotides line up with TRBD2. The sequencing sample was made of peripheral blood. This clonotype was obtained from a middle-aged man with COVID-19, enrolled during active disease. The CDR3 DNA is TGTGCCAGCAGCCTCCGGACTAGTTCGGATACGCAGTATTTT. Translated, it gives CASSLRTSSDTQYF. The full variable domain, its missing parts supplied by reference TRBV7-2 and TRBJ2-3, is GAGVSQSPSNKVTEKGKDVELRCDPISGHTALYWYRQSLGQGLEFLIYFQGNSAPDKSGLPSDRFSAERTGGSVSTLTIQRTQQEDSAVYLCASSLRTSSDTQYFGPGTRLTVL.